This T cell receptor beta chain was captured in a study of OX40 agonist ivuxolimab in advanced cancers. Clones were sequenced by immunoSEQ multiplex PCR, and TCRdb holds only the in-frame ones, with some missing. The data contain approximately 77,000 clones, 85% to 95% of them seen just once; the ten biggest clones take up 11%. Trimming removed 7 bases from V and 2 bases from J; junction bases left unmatched: 3. CDR3 length: 13 residues. Germline V gene data show CDR1 as SGHRS and CDR2 as YFSETQ. The material was CD4+ or CD8+ T cells sorted from blood, obtained in a trial of the OX40 agonist ivuxolimab. The clonotype comes from an adult with an advanced solid tumor such as melanoma, head and neck, liver or kidney cancer. V gene TRBV5-1 combines with J gene TRBJ2-1; 7 nucleotides align to TRBD1. CDR3 bases: TGCGCCAGCGAGGGACAGACCTACAATGAGCAGTTCTTC. It is translated as CASEGQTYNEQFF.